This T cell receptor beta chain is drawn from a study of shared T cell receptors in the human thymus. The germline V and J ends were trimmed by 5 bases and 5 bases, with 15 bases remaining between them. The CDR3 has 14 residues. Germline V gene data show CDR1 as SGHAT and CDR2 as FQNNGV. This table comes from immunoSEQ multiplex PCR, and its TCRdb copy is limited to in-frame clones, with some not included. The sample comprises approximately 760,000 clones, 80% to 90% of which are singletons, and roughly 0.01% rests with the top ten. These data also featured in a second study, about human thymus T cells. That paper adds: Resections from corrective heart surgery provided thymus tissue.

Sequences were obtained from thymocytes. The chain links TRBV11-2 to TRBJ1-2; D possibly corresponds to TRBD1 (6 bases). The clonotype comes from a girl under two years old with a congenital heart defect. DNA for the CDR3: TGTGCCAGCAGCCTGAGGGGCAGGGGATATGGCTACACCTTC. This sequence encodes CASSLRGRGYGYTF.